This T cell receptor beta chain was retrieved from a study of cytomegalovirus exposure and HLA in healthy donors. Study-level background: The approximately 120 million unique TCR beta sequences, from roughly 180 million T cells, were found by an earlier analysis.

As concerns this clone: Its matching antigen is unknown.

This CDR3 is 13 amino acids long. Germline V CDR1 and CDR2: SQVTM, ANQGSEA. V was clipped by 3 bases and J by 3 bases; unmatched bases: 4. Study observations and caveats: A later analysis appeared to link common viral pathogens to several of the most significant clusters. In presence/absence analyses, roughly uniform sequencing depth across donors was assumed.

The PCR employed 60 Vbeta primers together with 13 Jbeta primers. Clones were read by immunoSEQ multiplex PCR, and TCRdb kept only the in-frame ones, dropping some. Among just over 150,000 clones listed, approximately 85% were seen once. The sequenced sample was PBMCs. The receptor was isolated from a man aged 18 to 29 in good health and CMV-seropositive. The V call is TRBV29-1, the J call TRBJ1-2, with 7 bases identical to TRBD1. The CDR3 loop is CSVETGLDYGYTF. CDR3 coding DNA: TGCAGCGTTGAGACAGGGTTGGACTATGGCTACACCTTC.